The clone carrying this TCR beta chain was observed once. TCRdb reanalysed the 5' RACE reads using MiXCR and keeps one entry per CDR3 protein. This table holds approximately 560,000 distinct CDR3 sequences, approximately 15% found once. The data are from a study of T-cell memory formation after mild COVID-19. The receptor was derived from an adult woman who had mild COVID-19 (a few samples of this study predate the infection). Cell type and time point are not known. Sequencing was performed on PBMCs or a T cell subset sorted from them (not recorded which).

The CDR3: CASSLWSGGNTEAFF. In nucleotides, the CDR3 is TGCGCCAGCAGCTTGTGGTCAGGAGGGAACACTGAAGCTTTCTTT. This chain links TRBV5-1 with TRBJ1-1, with D hard to call. CDR1 and CDR2 from the germline V gene are SGHRS and YFSETQ. This CDR3 region has 15 residues. Trimming took off 1 base at V and 1 base at J, with 11 bases between the two ends.